The rows below give T cell receptor beta chains drawn from one sample of a study of OX40 agonist ivuxolimab in advanced cancers. The repertoire was sequenced with immunoSEQ multiplex PCR; TCRdb's copy has only in-frame clones and lacks some. The data hold about 42,000 clones, with more than 80% observed a single time. Specimen: CD4+ or CD8+ T cells sorted from blood, collected in a trial of the OX40 agonist ivuxolimab. Source of these receptors: an adult with an advanced solid tumor such as melanoma, head and neck, liver or kidney cancer. The CDR3 runs from the conserved cysteine through the conserved F or W. A D gene is named only where the DNA matches it firmly. Clone size is shown for a subset of rows, as once, few, many or a class of expanded clone.

d_call	cdr3_length	clone_size	j_call	v_call	cdr3_aa	cdr3_nt
.	13	.	TRBJ1-1	TRBV27	CASSWKGATEAFF	TGTGCCAGCAGTTGGAAAGGGGCGACTGAAGCTTTCTTT
TRBD1	16	once	TRBJ2-3	TRBV18	CASSHRGPSHTDTQYF	TGTGCCAGCTCACACAGGGGGCCCTCTCACACAGATACGCAGTATTTT
TRBD2	15	.	TRBJ2-2	TRBV7-3	CASATGGSNTGELFF	TGTGCCAGCGCTACGGGAGGTTCGAACACCGGGGAGCTGTTTTTT
.	13	.	TRBJ2-1	TRBV5-5	CASSLVLTNEQFF	TGTGCCAGCAGCTTGGTACTAACGAATGAGCAGTTCTTC
TRBD1	15	.	TRBJ2-7	TRBV5-6	CASSSDRGRAGEQYF	TGTGCCAGCAGCTCAGACAGGGGCCGAGCCGGGGAGCAGTACTTC
.	11	.	TRBJ2-7	TRBV29-1	CSVTGLGEQYF	TGCAGCGTTACAGGATTAGGCGAGCAGTACTTC
TRBD2	15	.	TRBJ2-7	TRBV15	CATSREGLVSYEQYF	TGTGCCACCAGCAGGGAGGGACTAGTGTCTTACGAGCAGTACTTC
TRBD2	15	.	TRBJ2-5	TRBV5-1	CASSLGAGGQKTQYF	TGCGCCAGCAGCTTGGGTGCGGGAGGGCAGAAGACCCAGTACTTC
TRBD1	15	.	TRBJ1-3	TRBV11-2	CASTVTGGKGNTIYF	TGTGCCAGCACCGTTACAGGGGGCAAAGGAAACACCATATATTTT
.	14	.	TRBJ2-7	TRBV11-2	CASSLGLSNYEQYF	TGTGCCAGCAGCTTAGGACTCAGTAACTACGAGCAGTACTTC
.	12	.	TRBJ2-5	TRBV7-5	CAPQGEGETQYF	TGTGCCCCGCAGGGAGAAGGGGAGACCCAGTACTTC
.	12	.	TRBJ2-7	TRBV5-6	CASSWGGNEQYF	TGTGCCAGCAGCTGGGGTGGGAACGAGCAGTACTTC
TRBD2	16	once	TRBJ2-1	TRBV9	CASSVQTSGIYNEQFF	TGTGCCAGCAGCGTCCAGACTAGCGGGATTTACAATGAGCAGTTCTTC
.	15	.	TRBJ2-7	TRBV6-5	CASSYKQGSSYEQYF	TGTGCCAGCAGTTACAAACAGGGAAGCTCCTACGAGCAGTACTTC
.	16	few	TRBJ2-1	TRBV11-3	CASSKEGFGGDNEQFF	TGTGCCAGCAGCAAAGAGGGGTTTGGAGGGGACAATGAGCAGTTCTTC
.	12	.	TRBJ2-2	TRBV7-3	CASSSYTGELFF	TGTGCCAGCAGCTCCTACACCGGGGAGCTGTTTTTT
TRBD1	14	.	TRBJ1-2	TRBV18	CASSIGTGWDGYTF	TGTGCCAGCTCAATCGGGACAGGATGGGATGGCTACACCTTC
.	14	.	TRBJ2-7	TRBV23-1	CASSQSTSFYEQYF	TGCGCCAGCAGTCAATCGACATCCTTCTACGAGCAGTACTTC
TRBD1	15	.	TRBJ2-6	TRBV19	CASRGSNSGANVLTF	TGTGCCAGCAGGGGGTCTAACTCTGGGGCCAACGTCCTGACTTTC
TRBD1	15	.	TRBJ1-5	TRBV19	CASSIQQGRNQPQHF	TGTGCCAGTAGTATCCAACAGGGGAGGAATCAGCCCCAGCATTTT
TRBD2	15	once	TRBJ2-7	TRBV5-5	CASSHREAGAYEQYF	TGTGCCAGCAGCCACCGAGAAGCGGGGGCCTACGAGCAGTACTTC
TRBD1	13	.	TRBJ2-3	TRBV2	CASRAGGTDTQYF	TGTGCCAGCCGGGCAGGGGGAACAGATACGCAGTATTTT
.	14	.	TRBJ1-1	TRBV6-1	CASPGPGFGTEAFF	TGTGCCAGCCCCGGGCCAGGGTTCGGGACTGAAGCTTTCTTT
TRBD2	16	.	TRBJ2-7	TRBV28	CASSSSGLAGVYEQYF	TGTGCCAGCAGTTCCTCGGGACTAGCGGGAGTATACGAGCAGTACTTC
.	13	.	TRBJ1-1	TRBV15	CATSSGTAFEAFF	TGTGCCACCAGCAGCGGGACGGCCTTTGAAGCTTTCTTT
.	11	.	TRBJ2-2	TRBV28	CASTDTGELFF	TGTGCCAGCACTGACACCGGGGAGCTGTTTTTT
TRBD1	15	.	TRBJ2-7	TRBV6-6	CASRTPGQGRYEQYF	TGTGCCAGCAGGACGCCGGGACAGGGCAGGTACGAGCAGTACTTC
.	15	once	TRBJ1-4	TRBV19	CASNMGRAANEKLFF	TGTGCCAGTAACATGGGCAGGGCTGCTAATGAAAAACTGTTTTTT
.	12	once	TRBJ2-1	TRBV25-1	CATHPTGNEQFF	TGTGCCACCCATCCGACCGGCAATGAGCAGTTCTTC
.	15	.	TRBJ1-4	TRBV9	CASSVRGEEDEKLFF	TGTGCCAGCAGCGTAAGGGGGGAGGAGGATGAAAAACTGTTTTTT
.	15	.	TRBJ2-3	TRBV10-1	CASSDPRQVGDTQYF	TGCGCCAGCAGTGACCCCCGACAGGTTGGTGATACGCAGTATTTT
TRBD1	12	.	TRBJ1-2	TRBV5-6	CASSGGQPRYTF	TGTGCCAGCAGCGGGGGACAGCCGCGCTACACCTTC
TRBD2	15	.	TRBJ2-3	TRBV5-1	CASSLALADTDTQYF	TGCGCCAGCAGCTTGGCTCTAGCGGACACAGATACGCAGTATTTT
TRBD2	18	.	TRBJ2-7	TRBV28	CASSFGLAGSLFSYEQYF	TGTGCCAGCAGTTTCGGACTAGCGGGGAGCTTATTCTCCTACGAGCAGTACTTC
TRBD1	15	.	TRBJ2-1	TRBV5-1	CASSKRQGRGNEQFF	TGCGCCAGCAGCAAAAGACAGGGCAGGGGCAATGAGCAGTTCTTC
TRBD2	15	.	TRBJ2-1	TRBV5-4	CASSLTSGRASEQFF	TGTGCCAGCAGCCTAACTAGCGGGAGGGCCTCTGAGCAGTTCTTC
TRBD1	13	.	TRBJ2-7	TRBV9	CASSRDSGYEQYF	TGTGCCAGCAGCCGGGACAGTGGATACGAGCAGTACTTC
.	13	.	TRBJ1-1	TRBV19	CASTRDPVERAFF	TGTGCCAGTACCCGGGACCCCGTTGAGAGAGCTTTCTTT
.	14	.	TRBJ2-7	TRBV5-1	CASSHDKLLHEQYF	TGCGCCAGCAGCCACGACAAATTACTCCACGAGCAGTACTTC
TRBD1	14	.	TRBJ2-1	TRBV6-8	CASSSGQGINEQFF	TGTGCCAGCAGTTCGGGACAGGGGATCAATGAGCAGTTCTTC
TRBD1	14	once	TRBJ1-3	TRBV28	CASSFQGARNTIYF	TGTGCCAGCAGTTTTCAGGGGGCCCGGAACACCATATATTTT
.	14	.	TRBJ1-3	TRBV4-1	CASSQVGPGNTIYF	TGCGCCAGCAGCCAAGTAGGACCTGGAAACACCATATATTTT
.	15	.	TRBJ1-4	TRBV5-1	CASSLGDATNEKLFF	TGCGCCAGCAGCTTGGGGGATGCAACTAATGAAAAACTGTTTTTT
TRBD2	16	once	TRBJ2-1	TRBV19	CASSPPMSGRYNEQFF	TGTGCCAGTAGTCCTCCGATGAGCGGGAGATACAATGAGCAGTTCTTC
.	16	.	TRBJ2-3	TRBV9	CASSVGAAISTDTQYF	TGTGCCAGCAGCGTAGGGGCGGCAATTAGCACAGATACGCAGTATTTT
.	15	.	TRBJ2-7	TRBV28	CASTPRGGLSYEQYF	TGTGCCAGCACCCCCCGGGGTGGCCTCTCCTACGAGCAGTACTTC
TRBD2	15	.	TRBJ2-7	TRBV18	CASSLSGGLSYEQYF	TGTGCCAGCTCACTTAGCGGGGGGTTATCCTACGAGCAGTACTTC
TRBD1	14	.	TRBJ2-1	TRBV7-6	CASSLRDRGNEQFF	TGTGCCAGCAGCTTAAGGGACAGGGGGAATGAGCAGTTCTTC
TRBD1	17	.	TRBJ2-7	TRBV30	CACIRGTGAERFYEQYF	TGTGCCTGTATACGCGGGACAGGGGCCGAGCGATTCTACGAGCAGTACTTC
TRBD1	11	once	TRBJ2-1	TRBV28	CASSLNRGILF	TGTGCCAGCAGTTTAAACAGGGGTATACTCTTC
TRBD2	16	once	TRBJ2-5	TRBV5-6	CASSHTSGRAWETQYF	TGTGCCAGCAGCCATACTAGCGGGAGGGCCTGGGAGACCCAGTACTTC
TRBD2	14	.	TRBJ2-1	TRBV7-3	CASSPTSGRNEQFF	TGTGCCAGCAGCCCTACTAGCGGGAGGAATGAGCAGTTCTTC
.	14	.	TRBJ2-7	TRBV7-8	CASSPRTSRGEQYF	TGTGCCAGCAGCCCAAGGACTAGCAGGGGGGAGCAGTACTTC